The sequence of this T cell receptor beta chain was determined in a study of T cells in Graves' hyperthyroidism and ophthalmopathy (dated by TCRdb to about 2019). Study-wide context: TCR V-J signatures able to tell the groups apart were searched for in a discovery cohort of 90 to 100 patients, of whom over 40 had Graves' ophthalmopathy and around 56 had stable Graves' hyperthyroidism. An independent validation cohort of 18 to 20 hyperthyroidism patients and 17 patients who later progressed to ophthalmopathy tested prospective prediction of ophthalmopathy. The roughly 94 discovery patients were randomly split 7:3 into training and test sets. In addition, the study compared T-cell repertoires in thyroid tissue and in blood from roughly 6 Graves' hyperthyroidism patients. After blood sampling, hyperthyroidism patients were treated with methimazole at a starting dose of 30 mg daily, and ophthalmopathy patients were treated with high-dose intravenous methylprednisolone. TCR Vbeta CDR3 sequencing of 140 or so peripheral blood samples (approximately 44 ophthalmopathy, 70 to 85 hyperthyroidism and approximately 17 progressor patients) is reported in the paper.

The TCR beta CDR3 regions were amplified from the RNA transcripts. The TCR CDR3 was subjected to a first round of RT-PCR using the HTBI primer set and the Qiagen OneStep RT-PCR kit. Libraries were constructed in a second round of multiplex PCR, after which size selection and purification were carried out. Paired-end sequencing of the libraries was performed with 100 bp reads on an Illumina HiSeq2000. The authors' analysis ran thus. SOAPnuke was used to process the raw data, removing reads that contained adapters or uncalled bases, had a mean Phred below 15, or lacked an exact match to the constant primer or identifier. COPE v1.2.5 was used to merge the high-quality paired reads, and each unique nucleotide sequence was defined as a clonotype. MiTCR v1.1 was used to align clonotypes to the IMGT TRBV, TRBD and TRBJ reference segments. The analysis was restricted to V-J combinations with a frequency above 0.0001, which together covered around 99% of the repertoires. The TCS score was defined as the ratio of F50 (clonal expansion) to E x V (chaos), calculated using BLOSUM62-based TCRdist between CDR3 peptides within each V-J. Welch's t-statistics and random forest reduced around 510 V-J features to 13, which were used in a naive Bayes classifier (R e1071). Thyroid-blood repertoire similarity was quantified with the Morisita-Horn index. In-frame beta chains were kept once TCRdb had trimmed the public reads at Q25 with fastp and called clones with MiXCR. For every CDR3 protein sequence, its rows merge into one entry that carries the most common genes and DNA. TCRdb, rather than the study authors, made the V and J calls. Counted in this sample were 530,000 or so distinct CDR3 sequences; just over 45% of them appeared once. Around 8% of the sample rests with the top ten.

Many counts were recorded for this clonotype. Its target antigen remains unknown. Qualities for individual bases were not recorded, and no much larger clone is one base off. Stable Graves' hyperthyroidism was defined as the absence of progression to ophthalmopathy over 18 months of follow-up. Hyperthyroidism patients were aged 18 to 65 years and newly diagnosed, with disease duration of less than 2 months. Exclusion was applied to patients with uncontrolled infections, other autoimmune diseases, pregnancy or lactation. Diagnoses relied on clinical symptoms, serum thyroxine and TRAb, thyroid ultrasound and orbital computed tomography. Total RNA was extracted with Trizol reagent, and quality was checked on an Agilent 2100 Bioanalyzer. The CDR3 runs 16 residues from the cysteine to the phenylalanine. The DNA shown is the 48-base CDR3, in frame from base 1. For this chain, trimming is 0 bases at the V end and 6 bases at the J end, and the number of junction bases without a gene match is 9. According to the germline V gene (reference sequence), CDR1 reads LNHNV and CDR2 reads YYDKDF.

Findings and caveats that apply to the study as a whole: A 13 V-J signature model separated ophthalmopathy from stable hyperthyroidism, with approximately 86% sensitivity and 81.08% specificity in cross-validation and 80%/75% in testing. During validation, the model predicted progression to ophthalmopathy a median of approximately 6.5 months ahead of onset, with 70.59% sensitivity and 72.22% specificity. Sample size was not statistically predetermined, and investigators were not blinded to group allocation. Most expanded thyroid clonotypes (frequency above 0.001) were also found in blood, which suggests that blood repertoires may mirror thyroid immune responses.

Sequencing was done on a sample of peripheral blood or thyroid tissue (not recorded which). This sequence uses TRBV15 and TRBJ2-7; TRBD1 matches 9 bases in the middle. The clonotype was recovered from a woman between 18 and 29 years old with Graves' hyperthyroidism. The bases read TGTGCCACCAGCAGAGATAGAGTACAGGGGGCCTCCGAGCAGTACTTC. Its protein reads: CATSRDRVQGASEQYF.